This T cell receptor beta chain originates from a study of early T cells in non-severe SARS-CoV-2 infection (dated by TCRdb to the early 2020s). Study-level background: Because TCR sequencing relied on bulk RNA taken from unsorted whole blood, pairing of alpha and beta chains was not possible.

Notes on this clonotype: Its antigen is not yet known. One base away there is no much larger clone; base qualities are not given.

A case-control design nested within a healthcare worker cohort in London, UK, was used, with weekly nasopharyngeal swab PCR tests and blood sampling performed. Healthcare workers were recruited during the week of the UK lockdown, between 23 and 31 March 2020, and followed weekly for up to about 15 weeks. The research as a whole found: VDJdb matching was skewed toward anti-spike CD8 responses, so virus-specific expansions were likely underestimated and private and CD4 specificities were missed.

Clipping removes 6 bases from V and 4 bases from J, with 2 as the unmatched junction base count. From the cysteine through the phenylalanine, the CDR3 covers 13 amino acids. The only DNA kept is the CDR3, 39 bases in frame from the first base. CDR1 SNHLY and CDR2 FYNNEI were looked up in the germline V gene. Libraries came from 5' RACE. For sequencing, a NextSeq 500 was employed. In the TCR library protocol, unique molecular identifiers were attached to individual cDNA molecules to correct for PCR bias and sequencing error. Sequencing covered both TCR alpha and beta chains, and within each sample the abundances of alpha and beta sequences were tightly co-correlated. From the authors' description of their analysis: V gene, J gene and CDR3 annotation of TCR sequences was performed with Decombinator V4. Expanded TCRs were defined as changing significantly between any two time points under a Poisson model with p below 0.0001. Abundances of TCRs were expressed as counts per million after normalisation to the total number of TCRs sequenced in each sample. TRAV1-2 paired with TRAJ12, TRAJ20 or TRAJ33 defined MAIT TCRs, while TRAV10 paired with TRAJ18 defined iNKT TCRs. VDJdb, accessed on 1 November 2021, was searched for TCRs annotated for CMV, EBV and SARS-CoV-2, and TCRs annotated for more than one antigen were excluded. TCRdb ran its own pipeline on the public reads, namely fastp trimming at Q25 and MiXCR clone calling, and kept in-frame beta chains. Under each unique CDR3 protein, matching rows form one entry showing the most common genes and DNA. For this entry, the V and J calls and clone size follow TCRdb and not the study's own pipeline. Here the sample has under 95,000 distinct CDR3 sequences; 9% to 15% occur a single time. Approximately 4.5% of the sample belongs to the ten largest clones.

The sequence derives from an adult who was a healthcare worker with PCR-confirmed SARS-CoV-2 infection or an uninfected control (not recorded which). The chain couples TRBV2 to TRBJ2-1, with TRBD2 matching 8 junction bases. Material: whole blood. CDR3 sequence: CASRAGAYNEQFF. The DNA sequence reads TGTGCCAGCAGAGCGGGGGCATACAATGAGCAGTTCTTC.